Listed below are T cell receptor beta chains from one sample, sequenced in a study of T cells in Graves' hyperthyroidism and ophthalmopathy. TCRdb redid the calling of the multiplex PCR reads with MiXCR, one entry per CDR3 protein. The sample comprises 550,000 to 600,000 distinct CDR3 sequences, 14% of which are singletons, and more than 6% rests with the top ten. The sample comprised blood. The source of these receptors is a woman under 30 with Graves' ophthalmopathy. CDR3s include the opening cysteine and the closing phenylalanine or tryptophan. A D gene is named only where the DNA matches it firmly. A row's size may be missing; if present it is once, few, many or a size class.

>.|TRBV5-1|many|16|TRBJ1-2
CASSPGTDAGNYGYTF
TGCGCCAGCAGCCCTGGGACGGACGCAGGGAACTATGGCTACACCTTC
>.|TRBV4-2|few|16|TRBJ2-7
CASSQDEGMGTYEQYF
TGTGCCAGCAGCCAAGATGAAGGGATGGGGACATACGAGCAGTACTTC
>TRBD2|TRBV6-1|.|18|TRBJ2-2
CASKGLAGVDMNTGELFF
TGTGCCAGCAAAGGGCTAGCGGGAGTAGATATGAACACCGGGGAGCTGTTTTTT
>.|TRBV6-1|many|13|TRBJ1-2
CASSESGSYGYTF
TGTGCCAGCAGTGAGTCCGGGAGCTATGGCTACACCTTC
>.|TRBV18|many|12|TRBJ2-7
CASSPQTYEQYF
TGTGCCAGCTCACCACAAACCTACGAGCAGTACTTC
>.|TRBV2|many|15|TRBJ2-1
CASRDLSASYNEQFF
TGTGCCAGCAGGGACCTTAGCGCCTCCTACAATGAGCAGTTCTTC
>.|TRBV6-1|many|14|TRBJ1-5
CASSEAVGGQPQHF
TGTGCCAGCAGTGAAGCGGTCGGGGGACAGCCCCAGCATTTT
>.|TRBV7-9|.|14|TRBJ1-3
CASRNTASGNTIYF
TGTGCCAGCAGAAACACGGCCTCTGGAAACACCATATATTTT
>TRBD2|TRBV7-8|many|15|TRBJ2-1
CASSLGSGSINEQFF
TGTGCCAGCAGCTTAGGTAGCGGGAGTATAAATGAGCAGTTCTTC
>TRBD1|TRBV27|.|15|TRBJ1-1
CASSEGTGSGTEAFF
TGTGCCAGCAGTGAAGGGACAGGGAGCGGGACTGAAGCTTTCTTT
>TRBD2|TRBV20-1|many|15|TRBJ2-1
CSARGSASGSDEQFF
TGCAGTGCTAGAGGTTCGGCTAGCGGGAGCGATGAGCAGTTCTTC
>.|TRBV9|many|14|TRBJ1-2
CASSVAASPYGYTF
TGTGCCAGCAGCGTAGCGGCCAGCCCCTATGGCTACACCTTC
>.|TRBV7-9|many|15|TRBJ2-1
CASSFRDSPYNEQFF
TGTGCCAGCAGCTTCCGGGACTCTCCCTACAATGAGCAGTTCTTC
>.|TRBV7-8|many|10|TRBJ2-7
CASSGAREYF
TGTGCCAGCAGCGGGGCTAGGGAGTACTTC
>TRBD2|TRBV7-3|many|14|TRBJ2-1
CASSSRLAGSEQFF
TGTGCCAGCAGCTCGCGACTAGCGGGAAGTGAGCAGTTCTTC
>TRBD2|TRBV28|.|13|TRBJ2-7
CASRSTSGYEQYF
TGTGCCAGCAGGTCGACTAGCGGATACGAGCAGTACTTC
>TRBD2|TRBV12-3/TRBV12-4|many|14|TRBJ2-7
CASSFSSGRGEQYF
TGTGCCAGCAGTTTTTCTAGCGGCAGAGGCGAGCAGTACTTC
>.|TRBV12-3/TRBV12-4|many|15|TRBJ2-5
CASSLGMAGQETQYF
TGTGCCAGCAGTTTGGGCATGGCAGGCCAAGAGACCCAGTACTTC
>.|TRBV11-2|many|15|TRBJ1-1
CASSRRNLLNTEAFF
TGTGCCAGCAGCCGACGTAATTTACTGAACACTGAAGCTTTCTTT
>.|TRBV3-1|many|14|TRBJ1-4
CASSLTGLDEKLFF
TGTGCCAGCAGCCTAACGGGCTTAGACGAAAAACTGTTTTTT
>TRBD1|TRBV6-1|many|14|TRBJ2-4
CASSSPGQGNIQYF
TGTGCCAGCAGTTCCCCGGGACAGGGGAACATTCAGTACTTC
>TRBD1|TRBV19|few|15|TRBJ2-7
CASSPGQGGYYEQYF
TGTGCCAGTAGTCCGGGACAGGGAGGGTACTACGAGCAGTACTTC